These 8 T cell receptor beta chains originate from one sample sequenced in a study of T cell responses to AZD1222 COVID-19 vaccine. Sequenced by immunoSEQ multiplex PCR; TCRdb stores in-frame clones only, minus some. This sample has approximately 120,000 clones, with about nine tenths found just once. The sample consisted of peripheral blood, taken on day 0 of AZD1222 vaccination. The receptors come from an adult in good health.

The gene calls are TRBV3-1 (or the pseudogene TRBV3-2) and TRBJ1-2; D might be TRBD1 (5 bases). In germline, CDR1 is LGHDT, CDR2 YNNKEL (reference sequence). Trimming took off 4 bases at V and 5 bases at J, with 14 bases between the two ends. CDR3 length: 14 residues. The CDR3 loop is CASSRDGGAYGYTF. Written as DNA, the CDR3 is TGTGCCAGCAGCCGGGACGGTGGGGCTTATGGCTACACCTTC.

The rearrangement uses TRBV6-1 and TRBJ2-2; D possibly corresponds to TRBD1 (6 bases). The CDR3 sequence is 17 residues long. Trimming removed 2 bases at V and 1 base at J, with 14 bases between. Germline V gene data show CDR1 as MNHNS and CDR2 as SASEGT. For the CDR3, the DNA is TGTGCCAGCAGTGAAAACAGGGACATTATGAACACCGGGGAGCTGTTTTTT. Translated, it gives CASSENRDIMNTGELFF.

V gene TRBV6-5 combines with J gene TRBJ2-7, with D perhaps matching TRBD2 (5 bases). The CDR3 runs 15 residues. The V end lost 3 bases, the J end lost 0 bases, and 12 bases lay between the germline ends. Germline CDR1 is MNHEY and CDR2 is SVGAGI. DNA for the CDR3: TGTGCCAGCAGTTATGTGGACGGGAACTCCTACGAGCAGTACTTC. Translated, it gives CASSYVDGNSYEQYF.

V and J are TRBV18 and TRBJ2-1; no clear D. The V gene's germline CDR1 is KGHSH and CDR2 LQKENI. The CDR3 covers 14 residues. V lost 0 bases to trimming and J lost 4 bases, with 7 bases between them. The CDR3 region has the DNA TGTGCCAGCTCACCACCGCATGGGTACAATGAGCAGTTCTTC. Its protein product is CASSPPHGYNEQFF.

V gene TRBV7-3 combines with J gene TRBJ2-2; 7 bases map to TRBD2. The germline V gene encodes CDR1 SGHTA and CDR2 FQGTGA. CDR3 length equals 14 residues. Germline trimming cut 5 bases from V and 4 bases from J; bases unmatched to any gene: 4. CDR3 protein: CASSPQRGTGELFF. CDR3 sequence (DNA): TGTGCCAGCAGCCCCCAGCGGGGCACCGGGGAGCTGTTTTTT.

The genes are TRBV11-3 and TRBJ1-1; TRBD1 matches at 8 bases. The CDR3 is 14 amino acids. The trim removed 6 bases at V and 2 bases at J, leaving 5 bases unmatched. CDR1 SGHNT and CDR2 YENEEA come from the germline V gene. This CDR3 is CASRSGTGNTEAFF. The CDR3 nucleotides read TGTGCCAGCAGGAGCGGGACAGGCAACACTGAAGCTTTCTTT.

The chain combines TRBV18 with TRBJ1-2, with TRBD1 as a possible D gene (5 bases). The germline gives CDR1 KGHSH, CDR2 LQKENI. The V end was cut by 1 base, the J end by 6 bases, with 24 bases between. The CDR3 runs to 18 residues. This CDR3 reads CASSPRGTKDPGGNGYTF. The CDR3 DNA is TGTGCCAGCTCACCACGAGGAACGAAGGACCCCGGGGGTAATGGCTACACCTTC.

This chain connects TRBV6-1 to TRBJ1-2; 7 bases fit TRBD1. With 2 bases clipped from V and 2 bases from J, the junction kept 5 bases outside the gene matches. The CDR3 runs to 15 residues. Germline V gives CDR1 MNHNS, CDR2 SASEGT. The CDR3 protein is CASSESWTGNYGYTF. In DNA form, the CDR3 reads TGTGCCAGCAGTGAATCATGGACAGGCAACTATGGCTACACCTTC.